Listed here are 22 T cell receptor beta chains from one sample, sequenced in a study of blood T cells in healthy people across ages. Using a J-beta primer mix together with a sample-barcoded 5' primer, a second PCR was run for about 6 to 12 cycles. MiXCR was run by TCRdb on the 5' RACE reads, yielding one entry per CDR3 protein. The sample shows 600,000 to 800,000 distinct CDR3 sequences, roughly 21% of them seen only once. The sequencing input was blood. These receptors were collected from a man between 65 and 79 years old in good health.

This rearrangement joins TRBV11-1 to TRBJ2-3; D assignment may be TRBD1 or TRBD2 (6 bases each). V was trimmed by 5 bases and J by 7 bases, leaving 13 bases between them. Per germline, CDR1 SGHAT and CDR2 FQDESV (reference sequence). The CDR3 contains 13 residues. The CDR3 nucleotides are TGTGCCAGCAGCCCGGACGGGGGCTATACGCAGTATTTT. This gives the protein CASSPDGGYTQYF.

The J gene is TRBJ1-1, the V gene TRBV5-1; 12 bases are shared with TRBD1. The trim removed 4 bases at V and 1 base at J, leaving 5 bases unmatched. Germline V gene lookup returns CDR1 SGHRS and CDR2 YFSETQ. There are 16 residues in the CDR3. CDR3 sequence: CASSPGTGGANTEAFF. CDR3 sequence (DNA): TGCGCCAGCAGCCCCGGGACAGGGGGCGCGAACACTGAAGCTTTCTTT.

This rearrangement joins TRBV21-1 to TRBJ2-5; the D segment call TRBD1 is taken from the table without a DNA check. TRBV21-1 is annotated as a pseudogene. This CDR3 is 10 amino acids long. The CDR3 protein is CASDRETQYF. For the CDR3, the DNA is TGTGCCAGCGACAGAGAGACCCAGTACTTC.

As regards this clonotype: This is likely a read error, given that the CDR3 carries no conserved phenylalanine or tryptophan at its end. The chain joins TRBV30 to TRBJ2-2; TRBD2 is a possible D gene (5 bases). Trimming pared 6 bases from V and 5 bases from J, leaving 10 bases between. CDR3 length: 12 amino acids. Germline lookup yields CDR1 GTSNPN and CDR2 SVGIG (reference sequence). The CDR3 DNA reads as TGTGCCTGTTACGGAGGAACCGGGGAGCTGTTTTCT. Residues: CACYGGTGELFS.

The chain joins TRBV11-2 to TRBJ2-5; D uncertain. Between the trimmed V and J ends, which lost 4 bases and 5 bases, there was a span of 17 bases. CDR3 length: 15 residues. The germline CDR1 and CDR2 sequences are SGHAT and FQNNGV. The CDR3 loop is CASSSIKGARETQYF. CDR3 nucleotides: TGTGCCAGCAGCTCCATCAAAGGCGCCAGGGAGACCCAGTACTTC.

The V gene is TRBV18, the J gene TRBJ2-7; D gene unclear. The germline V and J ends were trimmed by 0 bases and 0 bases, with 9 bases remaining between them. Germline V gene sequence: CDR1 KGHSH, CDR2 LQKENI. There are 15 residues in the CDR3. CDR3 bases: TGTGCCAGCTCACCACCGAGTGGCAGCTCCTACGAGCAGTACTTC. It specifies CASSPPSGSSYEQYF.

This clonotype was seen a handful of times. Relative to the germline gene, one junction end is altered; a read error may explain this. The chain couples TRBV27 to TRBJ2-3; TRBD2 matches at 11 bases. The CDR3 sequence is 14 residues long. From germline, CDR1 is MNHEY and CDR2 SMNVEV (reference sequence). The CDR3 bases are TGTGCCACCAGTTTAGGGACTAGCGGAGATACGCAGTATTTT. It codes for CATSLGTSGDTQYF.

The rearrangement links TRBV6-1 to TRBJ1-1; a weak D match, TRBD1 (5 bases). There are 14 residues in the CDR3. V lost 6 bases and J 6 bases, leaving 17 bases between the germline ends. Germline assignment: CDR1 MNHNS and CDR2 SASEGT. Here the CDR3 DNA reads TGTGCCAGCAGCCCCGAGGTCGTCAGGGCTGAAGCTTTCTTT. Translation gives CASSPEVVRAEAFF.

Only a few counts were recorded for this clonotype. The rearrangement uses TRBV4-1 and TRBJ2-3, with 12 bases lining up with TRBD2. Germline-derived CDR1 and CDR2 are MGHRA and YSYEKL. Trimming at V came to 0 bases and at J to 2 bases, leaving 6 bases not matched to a gene. The CDR3 covers 18 residues. CDR3 residues: CASSQETGTSGFTDTQYF. The CDR3 DNA follows: TGCGCCAGCAGCCAAGAGACAGGGACTAGCGGGTTCACAGATACGCAGTATTTT.

This clonotype turned up a few times. CDR3 in amino acids: CASGLGSSYGYTF. As DNA, the CDR3 is TGTGCCAGCGGACTTGGCAGCTCCTATGGCTACACCTTC. The rearrangement uses TRBV3-1 and TRBJ1-2; no clear D. This CDR3 spans 13 amino acids. Trimming took 8 bases from V and 4 from J, leaving 14 bases between them. Germline CDR1 and CDR2: LGHDT and YNNKEL (reference sequence).

A few counts support this clonotype. CDR3 bases: TGTGCCAGCAGTGCCGAGCTTCTTGTTACCTACGAGCAGTACTTC. Encoded protein: CASSAELLVTYEQYF. The chain recombines TRBV6-1 with TRBJ2-7; D call uncertain. Deletions cut 4 bases from V and 2 bases from J, with 15 bases between. The CDR3 length is 15 residues. Germline CDR1 reads MNHNS; CDR2 reads SASEGT.

This clonotype was counted only a few times. J is TRBJ1-2 and V is TRBV7-3; D gene uncertain. V gave up 2 bases and J gave up 4 bases, with 11 bases separating them. This CDR3 region has 14 residues. Germline V gene data show CDR1 as SGHTA and CDR2 as FQGTGA. The CDR3 region has the DNA TGTGCCAGCAGCTTATCGGGGTCAAGCTATGGCTACACCTTC. Protein sequence: CASSLSGSSYGYTF. Filled out from reference TRBV7-3 and TRBJ1-2, the complete variable domain reads GAGVSQTPSNKVTEKGKYVELRCDPISGHTALYWYRQSLGQGPEFLIYFQGTGAADDSGLPNDRFFAVRPEGSVSTLKIQRTERGDSAVYLCASSLSGSSYGYTFGSGTRLTVV.

The gene calls are TRBV4-3 and TRBJ1-4, with a tentative D call TRBD1 (5 bases). The germline V gene encodes CDR1 LGHNA and CDR2 YSLEER. The CDR3 has 15 amino acids. V shed 0 bases and J shed 10 bases, with 15 bases lying between them. The CDR3 DNA is TGCGCCAGCAGCCAAGATACGGGGACTTGGGGAAAACTGTTTTTT. This sequence encodes CASSQDTGTWGKLFF.

This clonotype occurred a few times. The chain joins TRBV9 to TRBJ2-3; 10 bases line up with TRBD2. V shed 4 bases, J shed 2 bases, and the junction held 4 bases outside the gene matches. The V gene's germline CDR1 is SGDLS and CDR2 YYNGEE. CDR3 length: 15 amino acids. CDR3 nucleotide sequence: TGTGCCAGCAGCATCGGACTAGCGGCCACAGATACGCAGTATTTT. This codes for CASSIGLAATDTQYF. The variable domain in full, completed from reference TRBV9 and TRBJ2-3, reads DSGVTQTPKHLITATGQRVTLRCSPRSGDLSVYWYQQSLDQGLQFLIQYYNGEERAKGNILERFSAQQFPDLHSELNLSSLELGDSALYFCASSIGLAATDTQYFGPGTRLTVL.

This chain connects TRBV6-5 to TRBJ1-5, with TRBD1 matching over 7 bases. The trim removed 8 bases at V and 9 bases at J, leaving 7 bases unmatched. CDR3 size: 12 residues. CDR1 is MNHEY and CDR2 is SVGAGI in the germline V gene. CDR3 protein: CASGQANWPQHF. In nucleotides, the CDR3 is TGTGCCAGCGGACAGGCCAATTGGCCCCAGCATTTT.

The chain is built from TRBV5-4 and TRBJ2-6, with 10 nucleotides matching TRBD2. Germline CDR1 reads SGHNT; CDR2 reads YYREEE (reference sequence). The CDR3 has 19 residues. V was pared by 4 bases and J by 3 bases, with 13 bases of the junction left unmatched. CDR3 residues: CASSTGLARNVIGANVLTF. DNA of the CDR3: TGTGCCAGCAGCACGGGACTAGCGCGAAATGTTATTGGGGCCAACGTCCTGACTTTC.

This chain connects TRBV5-1 to TRBJ2-5; TRBD2 aligns across 14 bases. The CDR3 covers 16 residues. CDR1 and CDR2 from the germline V gene are SGHRS and YFSETQ. Trimming took 3 bases from V and 5 from J; bases not matched to a gene: 6. CDR3 coding DNA: TGCGCCAGCAGCTGGGGGACTAGCGGGAGAGACGAGACCCAGTACTTC. Protein product: CASSWGTSGRDETQYF.

This clonotype was found a few times. This chain joins TRBV20-1 and TRBJ2-5; a possible D gene is TRBD1 (8 bases). The V end lost 6 bases, the J end lost 1 base, and 15 bases lay between the germline ends. Germline V CDR1 and CDR2: DFQATT, SNEGSKA (reference sequence). The CDR3 sequence is 14 residues long. The CDR3 DNA sequence: TGCAGTGCCACAGGGGGGGGATCCCAAGAGACCCAGTACTTC. This encodes CSATGGGSQETQYF.

The table lists this clonotype with a few counts. The V call is TRBV7-2, the J call TRBJ1-4; no reliable D call. V dropped 5 bases and J dropped 0 bases, with 10 bases sitting between them. The CDR3 is 15 residues long. Germline V gene data show CDR1 as SGHTA and CDR2 as FQGNSA. The CDR3 DNA reads as TGTGCCAGCAGCACACAGAGAGCAACTAATGAAAAACTGTTTTTT. Its protein product is CASSTQRATNEKLFF.

This clonotype was seen a few times. This chain uses TRBV2 with TRBJ2-5; 8 nucleotides align to TRBD2. With the DNA end fitting TRBJ2-7 better, the J assignment may be wrong. Germline V gives CDR1 SNHLY, CDR2 FYNNEI. This CDR3 spans 15 amino acids. CDR3 bases: TGTGCCAGCAGTGCAACTAGCGGAACCTCCTACGAGCAGTACTTC. Encoded protein: CASSATSGTSYEQYF.

This rearrangement joins TRBV28 to TRBJ1-5; TRBD1 agrees at 8 bases. Germline trimming cut 6 bases from V and 3 bases from J; bases unmatched to any gene: 7. This CDR3 comprises 15 residues. Germline V gene sequence: CDR1 MDHEN, CDR2 SYDVKM. The CDR3 DNA sequence: TGTGCCAGCAGGTCCGGGACAGGTTACAATCAGCCCCAGCATTTT. The encoded protein is CASRSGTGYNQPQHF. Supplemented by reference TRBV28 and TRBJ1-5, the full variable domain reads DVKVTQSSRYLVKRTGEKVFLECVQDMDHENMFWYRQDPGLGLRLIYFSYDVKMKEKGDIPEGYSVSREKKERFSLILESASTNQTSMYLCASRSGTGYNQPQHFGDGTRLSIL.

For the CDR3, the DNA is TGTGCCAGCTCACCCTCAGTGACCTACGAGCAGTACTTC. Encoded protein: CASSPSVTYEQYF. The rearrangement joins TRBV18 to TRBJ2-5; D is ambiguous. The J call may be faulty, since TRBJ2-7 better matches the DNA end. Germline CDR1 KGHSH, CDR2 LQKENI. The CDR3 sequence is 13 residues long.